This T cell receptor beta chain derives from a study of T cells in tuberculosis. TCRdb's copy holds only in-frame clones and misses some; the assay was immunoSEQ multiplex PCR. The sample lists about 37,000 clones; more than 85% were seen once. The time point: new active TB diagnosis, blood taken before or within 7 days of starting treatment. Tuberculosis was confirmed by positive sputum smear and/or M. tuberculosis culture. This TCR was recovered from an adult with tuberculosis. The source was PBMCs, collected at tuberculosis diagnosis.

CDR3 sequence (DNA): TGTGCCAGCAGCGGAAGGACAGGGATCAACTATGGCTACACCTTC. Translation: CASSGRTGINYGYTF. The chain couples TRBV21-1 to TRBJ1-2; TRBD1 is taken as the D call from the table, unchecked against the DNA. TRBV21-1 is a recognized pseudogene. The CDR3 spans 15 residues.